These 17 T cell receptor beta chains were all obtained from the same sample, sequenced in a study of OX40 agonist ivuxolimab in advanced cancers. Clones were sequenced by immunoSEQ multiplex PCR, and TCRdb holds only the in-frame ones, with some missing. Of around 20,000 clones detected, approximately 84% appear once; the ten largest clones hold 21%. Source: CD4+ or CD8+ T cells sorted from blood, taken in a trial of the OX40 agonist ivuxolimab. The receptors come from an adult with an advanced solid tumor such as melanoma, head and neck, liver or kidney cancer.

The CDR3 DNA follows: TGTGCCAGCAGTGCCTATTTTCGAGGGGAGCTGTTTTTT. Amino acid sequence: CASSAYFRGELFF. This rearrangement joins TRBV2 to TRBJ2-2; D is undetermined. The CDR3 length is 13 residues. V was trimmed by 4 bases and J by 8 bases, leaving 11 bases between them. CDR1 SNHLY and CDR2 FYNNEI come from the germline V gene.

V and J are TRBV28 and TRBJ2-4, with D perhaps TRBD1 or TRBD2 (5 bases each). Trimming cost V 5 bases and J 9 bases, with 17 bases left between them. Per the germline V gene, CDR1 is MDHEN and CDR2 is SYDVKM. CDR3 length: 14 amino acids. CDR3 residues: CASSEWGNGGIQYF. The CDR3 nucleotides read TGTGCCAGCAGTGAATGGGGGAATGGAGGCATTCAGTACTTC. The complete variable domain, with remaining parts taken from reference TRBV28 and TRBJ2-4, reads DVKVTQSSRYLVKRTGEKVFLECVQDMDHENMFWYRQDPGLGLRLIYFSYDVKMKEKGDIPEGYSVSREKKERFSLILESASTNQTSMYLCASSEWGNGGIQYFGAGTRLSVL.

The chain recombines TRBV7-6 with TRBJ2-5; 12 bases line up with TRBD2. CDR3 length: 16 residues. From germline, CDR1 is SGHVS and CDR2 FNYEAQ. Trimming cost V 2 bases and J 9 bases; bases outside gene matches: 10. Here the CDR3 reads CASSLFASGGAGSQYF. For the CDR3, the DNA is TGTGCCAGCAGCTTATTCGCTAGCGGGGGGGCCGGGTCCCAGTACTTC.

The genes are TRBV19 and TRBJ1-5; D is ambiguous. Trimming shortened V by 5 bases and J by 0 bases, and 5 bases separated the two germline ends. This CDR3 is 13 amino acids long. CDR1 LNHDA and CDR2 SQIVND come from the germline V gene (reference sequence). The CDR3 spells CASSLSSNQPQHF. The CDR3 DNA reads as TGTGCCAGTAGTCTGTCTAGCAATCAGCCCCAGCATTTT.

This chain uses TRBV2 with TRBJ2-7; TRBD1 or TRBD2 may be the D gene (5 bases each). V lost 5 bases to trimming and J lost 5 bases, with 10 bases between them. CDR3 length: 12 residues. CDR1 and CDR2 from the germline V gene are SNHLY and FYNNEI. The CDR3, as DNA: TGTGCCAGCAGTCCGGGGCCGAACGAGCAGTACTTC. It translates to CASSPGPNEQYF.

The chain links TRBV15 to TRBJ1-4, with a weak D call TRBD1 (5 bases). The length of the CDR3 is 14 residues. Per the germline V gene, CDR1 is LNHNV and CDR2 is YYDKDF (reference sequence). V dropped 8 bases and J dropped 0 bases, with 10 bases sitting between them. CDR3 sequence reads: CATGGDSTNEKLFF. The CDR3 nucleotides read TGTGCCACCGGGGGGGATTCAACTAATGAAAAACTGTTTTTT.

This clone was detected once. This chain joins TRBV6-5 and TRBJ1-2; 7 bases map to TRBD1. Germline V CDR1 and CDR2: MNHEY, SVGAGI. The V segment lost 6 bases and the J segment 6 bases; nucleotides outside the gene matches: 4. CDR3 length: 12 residues. The CDR3, as DNA: TGTGCCAGCAGGCCCGACAGGGATGGCTACACCTTC. Its translation: CASRPDRDGYTF.

V usage is TRBV4-2 and J usage is TRBJ2-7, with 9 bases that match TRBD1. V dropped 0 bases and J dropped 6; count of bases not matched to a gene: 6. The CDR3 contains 15 residues. Germline-derived CDR1 and CDR2 are LGHNA and YNFKEQ. DNA of the CDR3: TGTGCCAGCAGCCAAGAGGGGACAGGGTACCGCGAGCAGTACTTC. Protein: CASSQEGTGYREQYF.

The chain couples TRBV10-2 to TRBJ1-1; 7 positions match TRBD1. Trimming at V came to 6 bases and at J to 1 base, leaving 5 bases not matched to a gene. The CDR3 is 14 amino acids. The V gene's germline CDR1 is WSHSY and CDR2 SAAADI. In DNA form, the CDR3 reads TGCGCCAGCAGGTCCAGGGGGGAGAACACTGAAGCTTTCTTT. This gives the protein CASRSRGENTEAFF.

V and J are TRBV29-1 and TRBJ1-1; unclear D gene. Germline V gene lookup returns CDR1 SQVTM and CDR2 ANQGSEA. The CDR3 has 11 residues. The V and J ends lost 0 bases and 5 bases respectively, with 4 bases between them. The CDR3 region has the DNA TGCAGCGTTGAAGAAGGGACTGAAGCTTTCTTT. Encoded protein: CSVEEGTEAFF.

The rearrangement joins TRBV28 to TRBJ2-7; D might be TRBD2 (5 bases). The V end was cut by 5 bases, the J end by 2 bases, with 16 bases between. Per germline, CDR1 MDHEN and CDR2 SYDVKM. This CDR3 is built from 15 residues. CDR3: CASSISAGVAYEQYF. In nucleotides, the CDR3 is TGTGCCAGCAGTATTTCCGCCGGGGTTGCCTACGAGCAGTACTTC.

The J gene is TRBJ2-3, the V gene TRBV6-1, with D uncertain. The V end was cut by 3 bases, the J end by 2 bases, with 0 bases between. The CDR3 runs to 11 residues. Per the germline V gene, CDR1 is MNHNS and CDR2 is SASEGT. The CDR3 loop reads CASSDTDTQYF. The CDR3 bases are TGTGCCAGCAGTGACACAGATACGCAGTATTTT.

The chain uses TRBV7-9 and TRBJ2-3; TRBD2 matches 11 bases. V lost 1 base and J lost 7; bases outside the gene matches: 10. Per the germline V gene, CDR1 is SEHNR and CDR2 is FQNEAQ (reference sequence). This CDR3 has 17 amino acids. The CDR3 sequence is CASSLGRWGLADYTQYF. CDR3 DNA: TGTGCCAGCAGCTTAGGTCGCTGGGGACTAGCGGACTATACGCAGTATTTT.

This rearrangement joins TRBV6-6 to TRBJ2-1; D ambiguous. CDR3 length: 13 residues. V lost 2 bases and J 5 bases, leaving 7 bases between the germline ends. CDR1 is MNHNY and CDR2 is SVGAGI in the germline V gene (reference sequence). The DNA of the CDR3 is TGTGCCAGCAGTTACACGACCCACAATGAGCAGTTCTTC. Protein sequence: CASSYTTHNEQFF.

This clone was detected once. The chain couples TRBV9 to TRBJ2-7; TRBD1 aligns across 10 bases. This CDR3 has 15 amino acids. CDR1 SGDLS and CDR2 YYNGEE come from the germline V gene. With 4 bases clipped from V and 2 bases from J, the junction kept 6 bases outside the gene matches. CDR3 region: CASSPRDRGAYEQYF. CDR3 in DNA: TGTGCCAGCAGCCCCCGGGACAGGGGAGCCTACGAGCAGTACTTC.

This chain connects TRBV7-9 to TRBJ2-7, with 12 bases fitting TRBD1. J was trimmed by 9 bases and V by 4 bases; bases with no gene match: 7. The CDR3 consists of 14 residues. The germline V gene encodes CDR1 SEHNR and CDR2 FQNEAQ (reference sequence). CDR3 sequence (DNA): TGTGCCAGCAGCTCCCCGGGACAGGGGGCACCGCAGTACTTC. Its translation is CASSSPGQGAPQYF.

This clone was observed once. The chain joins TRBV19 to TRBJ1-2; TRBD1 aligns across 7 bases. V was pared by 5 bases and J by 8 bases, with 5 bases of the junction left unmatched. The CDR3 contains 12 residues. Germline V gives CDR1 LNHDA, CDR2 SQIVND (reference sequence). The CDR3, as DNA: TGTGCCAGTAGTCCGCAGGGGGACGGCTACACCTTC. It yields the protein CASSPQGDGYTF.